The subject of this entry is one TCR beta chain. These data are taken from a study of neoadjuvant anti-PD-1 for oral cavity cancer. Unmatched junction bases numbered 6, after V lost 3 bases and J lost 5 bases. Looked up from germline, CDR1 is SGHDT and CDR2 is YYEEEE. The CDR3 sequence is 15 residues long. Profiling relied on immunoSEQ multiplex PCR, and the TCRdb table lists in-frame clones only, not all of them. The table records approximately 42,000 clones, approximately 80% of them present only once. Time point meaning: after neoadjuvant nivolumab, at surgical resection. This sequence originates from a person between 40 and 80 years old with oral cavity squamous cell carcinoma. Sequencing was performed on PBMCs, taken after nivolumab (anti-PD-1) treatment. The V call is TRBV5-6, the J call TRBJ1-5; 9 nucleotides agree with TRBD1. The CDR3 DNA is TGTGCCAGCAGCTCCTGGGGACAGGGATATCAGCCCCAGCATTTT. Translated, it gives CASSSWGQGYQPQHF.